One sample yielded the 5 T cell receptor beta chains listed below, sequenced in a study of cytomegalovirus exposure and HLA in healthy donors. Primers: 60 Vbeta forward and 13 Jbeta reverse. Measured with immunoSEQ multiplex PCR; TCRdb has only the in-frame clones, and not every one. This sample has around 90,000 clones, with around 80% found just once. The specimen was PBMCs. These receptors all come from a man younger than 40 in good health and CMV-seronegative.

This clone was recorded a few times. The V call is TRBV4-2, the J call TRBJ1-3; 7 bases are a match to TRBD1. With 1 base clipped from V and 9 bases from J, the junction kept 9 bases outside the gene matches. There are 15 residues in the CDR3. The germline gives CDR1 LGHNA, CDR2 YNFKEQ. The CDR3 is CASSQGDRAGGTIYF. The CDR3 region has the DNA TGTGCCAGCAGCCAAGGAGACAGGGCGGGCGGCACCATATATTTT.

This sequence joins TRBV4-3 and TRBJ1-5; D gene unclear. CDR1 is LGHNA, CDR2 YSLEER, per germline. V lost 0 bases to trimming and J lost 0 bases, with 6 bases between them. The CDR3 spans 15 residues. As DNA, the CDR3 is TGCGCCAGCAGCCAAGATGGGCTTAGCAATCAGCCCCAGCATTTT. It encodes CASSQDGLSNQPQHF.

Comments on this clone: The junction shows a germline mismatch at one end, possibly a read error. This CDR3 is CSSSFLQAEAFF. CDR3 in DNA: TGTTCCAGCAGCTTCCTGCAGGCTGAAGCTTTCTTT. The V and J genes are TRBV7-9 and TRBJ1-1; D unresolved. This CDR3 has 12 amino acids. Per the germline V gene, CDR1 is SEHNR and CDR2 is FQNEAQ (reference sequence).

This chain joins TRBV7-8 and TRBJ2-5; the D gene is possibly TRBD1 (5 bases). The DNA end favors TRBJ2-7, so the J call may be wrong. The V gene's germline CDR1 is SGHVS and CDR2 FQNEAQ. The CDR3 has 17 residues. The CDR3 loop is CASSLGRRQGLFYEQYF. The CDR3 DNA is TGTGCCAGCAGCTTAGGTCGCCGGCAGGGCCTCTTCTACGAGCAGTACTTC.

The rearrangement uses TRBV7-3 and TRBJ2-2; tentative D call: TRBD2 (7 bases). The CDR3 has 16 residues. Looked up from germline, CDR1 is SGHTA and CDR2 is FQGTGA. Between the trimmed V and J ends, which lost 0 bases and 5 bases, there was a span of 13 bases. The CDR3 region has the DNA TGTGCCAGCAGCTTAACGTTGAGGGGGGGTACCGGGGAGCTGTTTTTT. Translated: CASSLTLRGGTGELFF.